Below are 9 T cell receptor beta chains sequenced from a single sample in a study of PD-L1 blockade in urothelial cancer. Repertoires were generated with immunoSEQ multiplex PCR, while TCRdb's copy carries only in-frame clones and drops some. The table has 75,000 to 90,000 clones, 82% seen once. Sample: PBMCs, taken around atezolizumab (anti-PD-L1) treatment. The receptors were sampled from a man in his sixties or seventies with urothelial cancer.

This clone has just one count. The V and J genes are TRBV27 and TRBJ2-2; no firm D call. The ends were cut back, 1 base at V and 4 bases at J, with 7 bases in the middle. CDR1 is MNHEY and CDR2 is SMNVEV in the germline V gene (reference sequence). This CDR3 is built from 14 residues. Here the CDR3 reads CASSLFASTGELFF. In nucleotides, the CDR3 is TGTGCCAGCAGTTTATTTGCGAGCACCGGGGAGCTGTTTTTT.

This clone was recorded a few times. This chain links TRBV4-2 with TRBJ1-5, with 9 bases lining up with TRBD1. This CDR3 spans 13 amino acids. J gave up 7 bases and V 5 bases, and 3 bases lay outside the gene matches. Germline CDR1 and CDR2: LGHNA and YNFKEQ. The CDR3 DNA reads TGTGCCAGCAGCGCGACAGGGGGACAGCCCCAGCATTTT. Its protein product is CASSATGGQPQHF.

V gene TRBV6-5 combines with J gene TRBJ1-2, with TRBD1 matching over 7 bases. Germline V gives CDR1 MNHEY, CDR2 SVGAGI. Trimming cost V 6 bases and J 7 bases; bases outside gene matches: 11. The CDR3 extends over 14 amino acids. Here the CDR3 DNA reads TGTGCCAGCAGCCACAGCGACAGGGACGGTGGCTACACCTTC. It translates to CASSHSDRDGGYTF.

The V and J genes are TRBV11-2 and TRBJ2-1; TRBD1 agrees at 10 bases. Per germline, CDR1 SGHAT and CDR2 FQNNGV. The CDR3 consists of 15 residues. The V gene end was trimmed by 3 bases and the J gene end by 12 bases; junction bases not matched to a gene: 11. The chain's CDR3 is CASSFAPTGGFGQFF. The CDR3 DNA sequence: TGTGCCAGCAGCTTCGCTCCGACAGGGGGCTTTGGGCAGTTCTTC.

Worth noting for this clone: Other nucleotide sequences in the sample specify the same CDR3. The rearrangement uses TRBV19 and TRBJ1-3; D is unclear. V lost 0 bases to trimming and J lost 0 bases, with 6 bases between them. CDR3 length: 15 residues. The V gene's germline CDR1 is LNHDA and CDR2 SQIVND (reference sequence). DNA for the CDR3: TGTGCCAGTAGTATAGATCCTAGCTCTGGAAACACCATATATTTT. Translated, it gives CASSIDPSSGNTIYF.

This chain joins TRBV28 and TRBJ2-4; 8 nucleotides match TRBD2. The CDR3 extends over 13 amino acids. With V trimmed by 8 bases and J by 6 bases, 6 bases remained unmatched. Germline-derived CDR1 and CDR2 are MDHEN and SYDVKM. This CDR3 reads CASAAGGLNIQYF. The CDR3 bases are TGTGCCAGCGCCGCGGGGGGATTAAACATTCAGTACTTC.

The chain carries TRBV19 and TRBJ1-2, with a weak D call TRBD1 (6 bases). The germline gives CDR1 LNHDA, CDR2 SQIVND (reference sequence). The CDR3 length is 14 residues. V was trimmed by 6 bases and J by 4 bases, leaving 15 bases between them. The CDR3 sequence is CASSIHRVRYGYTF. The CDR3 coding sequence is TGTGCCAGTAGCATACACAGGGTTCGCTATGGCTACACCTTC.

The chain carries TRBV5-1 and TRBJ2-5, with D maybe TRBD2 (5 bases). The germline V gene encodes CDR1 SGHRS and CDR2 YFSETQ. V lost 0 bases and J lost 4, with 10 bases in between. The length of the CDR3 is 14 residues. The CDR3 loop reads CASSLAGERETQYF. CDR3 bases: TGCGCCAGCAGCTTGGCCGGGGAGAGAGAGACCCAGTACTTC.

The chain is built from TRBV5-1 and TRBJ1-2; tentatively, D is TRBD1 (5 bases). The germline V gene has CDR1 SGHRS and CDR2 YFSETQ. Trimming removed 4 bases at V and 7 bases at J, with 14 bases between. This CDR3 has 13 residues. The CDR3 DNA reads TGCGCCAGCAGCCCCCCGGGGGGGGTTGGCTACACCTTC. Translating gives CASSPPGGVGYTF.